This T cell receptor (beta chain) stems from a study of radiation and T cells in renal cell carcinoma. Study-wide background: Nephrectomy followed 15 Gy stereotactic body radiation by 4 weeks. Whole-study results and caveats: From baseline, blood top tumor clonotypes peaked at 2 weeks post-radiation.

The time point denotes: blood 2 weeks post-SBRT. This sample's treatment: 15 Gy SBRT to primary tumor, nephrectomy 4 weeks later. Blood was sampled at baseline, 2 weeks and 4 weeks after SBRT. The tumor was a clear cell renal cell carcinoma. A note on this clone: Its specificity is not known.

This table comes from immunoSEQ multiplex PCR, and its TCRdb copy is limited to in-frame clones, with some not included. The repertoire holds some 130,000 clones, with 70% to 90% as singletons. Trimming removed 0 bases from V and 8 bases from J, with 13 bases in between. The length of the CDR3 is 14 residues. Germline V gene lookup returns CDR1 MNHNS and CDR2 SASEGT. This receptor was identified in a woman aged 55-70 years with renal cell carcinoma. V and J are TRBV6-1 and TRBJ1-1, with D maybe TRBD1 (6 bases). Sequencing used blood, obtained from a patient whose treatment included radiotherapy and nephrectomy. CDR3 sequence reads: CASSEASRQEEAFF. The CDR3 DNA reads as TGTGCCAGCAGTGAAGCGTCCCGACAGGAAGAAGCTTTCTTT.